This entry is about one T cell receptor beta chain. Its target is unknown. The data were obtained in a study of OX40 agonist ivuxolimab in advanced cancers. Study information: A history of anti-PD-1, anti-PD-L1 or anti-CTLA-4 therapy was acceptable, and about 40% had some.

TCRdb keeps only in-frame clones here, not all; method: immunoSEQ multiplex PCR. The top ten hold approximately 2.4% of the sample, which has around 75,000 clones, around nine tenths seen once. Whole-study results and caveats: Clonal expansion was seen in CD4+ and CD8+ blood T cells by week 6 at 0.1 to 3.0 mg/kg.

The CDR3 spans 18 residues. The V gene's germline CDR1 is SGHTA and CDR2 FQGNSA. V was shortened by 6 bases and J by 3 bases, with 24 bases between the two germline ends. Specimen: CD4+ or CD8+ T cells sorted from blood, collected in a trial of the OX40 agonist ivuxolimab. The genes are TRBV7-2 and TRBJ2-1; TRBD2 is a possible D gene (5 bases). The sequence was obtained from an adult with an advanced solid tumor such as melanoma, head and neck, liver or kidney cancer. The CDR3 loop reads CASRRRTGRYWGYNEQFF. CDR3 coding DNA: TGTGCCAGCAGGCGGCGGACGGGAAGGTACTGGGGCTACAATGAGCAGTTCTTC.